The 32 T cell receptor beta chains listed next were all sequenced from one sample in a study of shared clonotypes between healthy human individuals. Naive CD8 populations comprised CD45RO-negative cells positively selected for CCR7, excluding terminally differentiated effector memory CD45RA+ cells. Data came from immunoSEQ multiplex PCR; TCRdb stores just in-frame clones and leaves some out. The data hold 600,000 or so clones, with 85% to 95% observed a single time. Sequences were obtained from naive CD8+ T cells sorted from blood. Every receptor here comes from a woman under 40 in good health.

This clone was picked up one time. The chain is built from TRBV29-1 and TRBJ1-1, with D perhaps matching TRBD1 (5 bases). Trimming stripped 6 bases from V and 2 bases from J, with 16 bases between. The V gene's germline CDR1 is SQVTM and CDR2 ANQGSEA. The CDR3 loop spans 14 amino acids. CDR3 in DNA: TGCAGCGTGATAAAACGACAGAGCAACACTGAAGCTTTCTTT. Translation: CSVIKRQSNTEAFF.

V usage is TRBV6-4 and J usage is TRBJ1-1, with TRBD1 identical over 8 bases. The J segment lost 10 bases and the V segment lost 3 bases, leaving 7 bases of the junction unmatched. CDR1 is MRHNA, CDR2 SNTAGT, per germline. The CDR3 has 13 residues. In nucleotides, the CDR3 is TGTGCCAGCAGTGAGGGGACAGGCTTTAGAGCTTTCTTT. Translated, it gives CASSEGTGFRAFF.

The chain has TRBV5-1 and TRBJ2-7, with D uncertain. The CDR3 consists of 15 residues. Germline assignment: CDR1 SGHRS and CDR2 YFSETQ. The V end was cut by 5 bases, the J end by 0 bases, with 15 bases between. CDR3 region: CASSPNVMGSYEQYF. The CDR3 coding sequence is TGCGCCAGCAGTCCAAACGTCATGGGCTCCTACGAGCAGTACTTC.

The rearrangement uses TRBV11-2 and TRBJ2-2, with no clear D. Trimming removed 1 base at V and 4 bases at J, with 7 bases between. The CDR3 is 14 residues long. The germline V gene has CDR1 SGHAT and CDR2 FQNNGV. The CDR3 bases are TGTGCCAGCAGCTTAGGACCACTCACCGGGGAGCTGTTTTTT. Translated: CASSLGPLTGELFF.

As for this clone: Other DNA sequences within the sample encode an identical CDR3. The rearrangement joins TRBV4-2 to TRBJ2-7, with 11 bases fitting TRBD2. V shed 0 bases, J shed 2 bases, and the junction held 3 bases outside the gene matches. Germline assignment: CDR1 LGHNA and CDR2 YNFKEQ. The CDR3 runs 16 residues. In DNA form, the CDR3 reads TGTGCCAGCAGCCAAGACCTAGCGGGAGGACCCTACGAGCAGTACTTC. It yields the protein CASSQDLAGGPYEQYF.

The chain has TRBV27 and TRBJ2-5; TRBD2 matches 11 bases. Judging by the DNA end, TRBJ2-7 fits better; the J call may be wrong. The CDR3 is made up of 16 amino acids. Germline lookup yields CDR1 MNHEY and CDR2 SMNVEV (reference sequence). The chain's CDR3 is CASSLSRASGRPEQYF. The CDR3 nucleotides are TGTGCCAGCAGTTTATCGCGGGCTAGCGGGAGGCCCGAGCAGTACTTC.

V gene TRBV30 combines with J gene TRBJ1-4, with TRBD1 matching 11 bases. The CDR3 has 15 amino acids. CDR1 GTSNPN and CDR2 SVGIG come from the germline V gene (reference sequence). V lost 0 bases and J lost 10; bases outside the gene matches: 7. CDR3 nucleotide sequence: TGTGCCTGGAGTGTACTGAGGACAGGGGGCGGAAAACTGTTTTTT. Protein product: CAWSVLRTGGGKLFF.

This chain links TRBV27 with TRBJ2-7, with D unclear. The V gene's germline CDR1 is MNHEY and CDR2 SMNVEV (reference sequence). V lost 0 bases to trimming and J lost 0 bases, with 12 bases between them. This CDR3 region has 16 residues. The CDR3 region has the DNA TGTGCCAGCAGTTTATCATCCAGGCCGAGCTCCTACGAGCAGTACTTC. Translating it yields CASSLSSRPSSYEQYF.

DNA for the CDR3: TGTGCCAGCAGCGGACGCGACGGGAGCTATGGCTACACCTTC. The encoded protein is CASSGRDGSYGYTF. This chain uses TRBV5-6 with TRBJ1-2, with D hard to call. Looked up from germline, CDR1 is SGHDT and CDR2 is YYEEEE. The CDR3 is made up of 14 amino acids. Trimming removed 4 bases from V and 4 bases from J, with 14 bases in between.

This clone has only a few counts. The CDR3: CASSLSGVTGELFF. DNA for the CDR3: TGTGCCAGCAGCTTATCAGGGGTCACCGGGGAGCTGTTTTTT. This chain connects TRBV11-2 to TRBJ2-2; D possibly corresponds to TRBD1 (6 bases). The CDR3 contains 14 residues. Germline V CDR1 and CDR2: SGHAT, FQNNGV. Trimming took off 2 bases at V and 4 bases at J, with 8 bases between the two ends.

The chain employs TRBV13 and TRBJ2-1, with 8 bases lining up with TRBD1. The CDR3 is 17 residues long. Losses at the gene ends were 1 base for V and 3 bases for J; bases not matched to a gene: 8. Germline V gene data show CDR1 as PRHDT and CDR2 as FYEKMQ (reference sequence). The CDR3 sequence is CASSLEGDRSFYNEQFF. The CDR3 region has the DNA TGTGCCAGCAGCTTAGAAGGGGACAGGAGTTTCTACAATGAGCAGTTCTTC.

The rearrangement joins TRBV19 to TRBJ2-7; 9 bases line up with TRBD1. The CDR3 sequence is 14 residues long. Looked up from germline, CDR1 is LNHDA and CDR2 is SQIVND (reference sequence). V lost 6 bases, J lost 4 bases, and 7 bases stayed unmatched. CDR3 protein: CASSWGQGGYEQYF. The CDR3 nucleotides are TGTGCCAGTAGCTGGGGACAGGGTGGTTACGAGCAGTACTTC.

As for this clone: This same CDR3 is encoded by further DNA sequences in the sample. CDR3 sequence reads: CASSSGQGSYNEQFF. As DNA, the CDR3 is TGTGCCAGCAGCTCTGGACAGGGGTCCTACAATGAGCAGTTCTTC. The gene calls are TRBV7-9 and TRBJ2-1, with 9 positions matching TRBD1. CDR3 length: 15 amino acids. Germline lookup yields CDR1 SEHNR and CDR2 FQNEAQ (reference sequence). V dropped 4 bases and J dropped 1; count of bases not matched to a gene: 2. Variable domain in full (rest from reference TRBV7-9 and TRBJ2-1): DTGVSQNPRHKITKRGQNVTFRCDPISEHNRLYWYRQTLGQGPEFLTYFQNEAQLEKSRLLSDRFSAERPKGSFSTLEIQRTEQGDSAMYLCASSSGQGSYNEQFFGPGTRLTVL.

The V gene is TRBV13, the J gene TRBJ2-3; D gene unclear. The CDR3 is 15 amino acids. The germline V and J ends were trimmed by 2 bases and 1 base, with 10 bases remaining between them. CDR1 and CDR2 from the germline V gene are PRHDT and FYEKMQ (reference sequence). CDR3 sequence: CASSLSEVGTDTQYF. CDR3 sequence (DNA): TGTGCCAGCAGCTTATCGGAAGTGGGCACAGATACGCAGTATTTT.

The chain combines TRBV11-3 with TRBJ2-7; D remains unclear. V was cut by 5 bases and J by 7 bases, with 12 bases left in between. The germline gives CDR1 SGHNT, CDR2 YENEEA. The CDR3 spans 12 residues. CDR3 sequence: CASSTSNQEQYF. The CDR3 DNA reads as TGTGCCAGCAGCACCTCCAACCAAGAGCAGTACTTC.

CDR3: CASSISPGGHEQYF. The DNA of the CDR3 is TGTGCCAGTAGTATTTCTCCAGGGGGCCACGAGCAGTACTTC. This chain joins TRBV19 and TRBJ2-7; TRBD1 matches 8 bases. This CDR3 has 14 residues. Germline CDR1 is LNHDA and CDR2 is SQIVND (reference sequence). V lost 3 bases and J lost 5; bases outside the gene matches: 6.

The chain combines TRBV11-2 with TRBJ2-5, with 9 bases fitting TRBD1. V shed 6 bases and J 5 bases; nucleotides not matched to a gene: 10. The CDR3 runs 15 residues. CDR1 is SGHAT and CDR2 is FQNNGV in the germline V gene. CDR3 region: CASSLLYRGLETQYF. DNA of the CDR3: TGTGCCAGCAGTCTGCTCTACAGGGGGCTGGAGACCCAGTACTTC.

The rearrangement links TRBV19 to TRBJ1-1, with D hard to call. CDR1 and CDR2 from the germline V gene are LNHDA and SQIVND (reference sequence). This CDR3 has 13 amino acids. With 6 bases removed from V and 1 base from J, the gap between germline ends came to 9 bases. The CDR3 reads CASRWATNTEAFF. Written as DNA, the CDR3 is TGTGCCAGTAGGTGGGCTACGAACACTGAAGCTTTCTTT.

The chain couples TRBV6-1 to TRBJ1-5; D is ambiguous. The V and J ends lost 3 bases and 4 bases respectively, with 7 bases between them. Germline assignment: CDR1 MNHNS and CDR2 SASEGT. The CDR3 runs to 13 residues. CDR3 in DNA: TGTGCCAGCAGTGATGCGGAAAATCAGCCCCAGCATTTT. This translates into CASSDAENQPQHF.

The chain couples TRBV28 to TRBJ2-6; D remains unclear. Germline CDR1 is MDHEN and CDR2 is SYDVKM. Trimming stripped 7 bases from V and 4 bases from J, with 20 bases between. The CDR3 has 17 residues. The CDR3 loop is CASTQWLAPSGANVLTF. The DNA of the CDR3 is TGTGCCAGCACCCAGTGGTTGGCTCCCTCGGGGGCCAACGTCCTGACTTTC. The whole variable domain, filled in from reference TRBV28 and TRBJ2-6, reads DVKVTQSSRYLVKRTGEKVFLECVQDMDHENMFWYRQDPGLGLRLIYFSYDVKMKEKGDIPEGYSVSREKKERFSLILESASTNQTSMYLCASTQWLAPSGANVLTFGAGSRLTVL.

The CDR3, as DNA: TGTGCCAGCAGCTTATCGATAGCGGGACTCTACGAGCAGTACTTC. The encoded protein is CASSLSIAGLYEQYF. V is TRBV6-5 and J is TRBJ2-5, with 8 bases aligning to TRBD2. Matching the DNA end better, TRBJ2-7 makes the J call doubtful. In germline, CDR1 is MNHEY, CDR2 SVGAGI. This CDR3 has 15 amino acids.

This rearrangement joins TRBV29-1 to TRBJ2-7; TRBD1 matches at 8 bases. J was trimmed by 2 bases and V by 5 bases; bases with no gene match: 5. CDR3 length: 13 residues. CDR1 SQVTM and CDR2 ANQGSEA come from the germline V gene. CDR3 sequence (DNA): TGCAGCGTTCGGACAGGGTTCCCCTACGAGCAGTACTTC. As protein: CSVRTGFPYEQYF.

CDR3 region: CASSPGGLASASEIYNEQFF. CDR3 nucleotides: TGCGCCAGCAGCCCAGGAGGACTAGCATCCGCTTCTGAAATCTACAATGAGCAGTTCTTC. The chain employs TRBV5-1 and TRBJ2-1, with 8 bases matching TRBD2. V shed 4 bases, J shed 3 bases, and the junction held 21 bases outside the gene matches. Germline loops: CDR1 SGHRS, CDR2 YFSETQ. The CDR3 loop spans 20 amino acids.

The rearrangement joins TRBV19 to TRBJ2-2; D possibly corresponds to TRBD2 (6 bases). This CDR3 has 17 residues. V lost 4 bases and J lost 0, with 15 bases in between. Per germline, CDR1 LNHDA and CDR2 SQIVND (reference sequence). The CDR3 protein is CASSTTSLLSNTGELFF. CDR3 bases: TGTGCCAGTAGTACGACTAGTTTGCTTTCGAACACCGGGGAGCTGTTTTTT.

This clone was seen only once. This rearrangement joins TRBV11-2 to TRBJ2-7, with TRBD1 matching 12 bases. V dropped 5 bases and J dropped 0; count of bases not matched to a gene: 11. Germline-derived CDR1 and CDR2 are SGHAT and FQNNGV. The CDR3 consists of 18 residues. The CDR3 protein is CASSPSRGTGGTSYEQYF. CDR3 bases: TGTGCCAGCAGCCCATCCCGGGGGACAGGGGGCACCTCCTACGAGCAGTACTTC. Drawing the rest from reference TRBV11-2 and TRBJ2-7, the complete variable domain is EAGVAQSPRYKIIEKRQSVAFWCNPISGHATLYWYQQILGQGPKLLIQFQNNGVVDDSQLPKDRFSAERLKGVDSTLKIQPAKLEDSAVYLCASSPSRGTGGTSYEQYFGPGTRLTVT.

The chain uses TRBV27 and TRBJ1-2, with 7 nucleotides matching TRBD1. The CDR3 is 13 residues long. V lost 5 bases and J lost 5; bases outside the gene matches: 5. In germline, CDR1 is MNHEY, CDR2 SMNVEV (reference sequence). CDR3 sequence (DNA): TGTGCCAGCAGTCTGGGGGACAGTTATGGCTACACCTTC. Its protein is CASSLGDSYGYTF.

The genes are TRBV7-8 and TRBJ2-5; 8 bases are a match to TRBD2. The CDR3 covers 16 residues. Trimming at V came to 2 bases and at J to 3 bases, leaving 8 bases not matched to a gene. Germline V gives CDR1 SGHVS, CDR2 FQNEAQ. CDR3 loop: CASSLSFQREKETQYF. The CDR3 region has the DNA TGTGCCAGCAGCTTAAGCTTCCAGCGGGAGAAAGAGACCCAGTACTTC. Full variable domain (rest looked up from reference TRBV7-8 and TRBJ2-5): GAGVSQSPRYKVAKRGQDVALRCDPISGHVSLFWYQQALGQGPEFLTYFQNEAQLDKSGLPSDRFFAERPEGSVSTLKIQRTQQEDSAVYLCASSLSFQREKETQYFGPGTRLLVL.

The genes are TRBV9 and TRBJ2-7; 9 bases agree with TRBD2. V shed 0 bases, J shed 7 bases, and the junction held 8 bases outside the gene matches. The germline V gene has CDR1 SGDLS and CDR2 YYNGEE. The CDR3 length is 15 residues. The CDR3 DNA sequence: TGTGCCAGCAGCGTAGGTAGTAGCGGGAGCGAAGAGCAGTACTTC. Its translation is CASSVGSSGSEEQYF. The full variable domain, its missing parts supplied by reference TRBV9 and TRBJ2-7, is DSGVTQTPKHLITATGQRVTLRCSPRSGDLSVYWYQQSLDQGLQFLIQYYNGEERAKGNILERFSAQQFPDLHSELNLSSLELGDSALYFCASSVGSSGSEEQYFGPGTRLTVT.

J is TRBJ2-1 and V is TRBV5-1, with 10 bases that match TRBD2. The CDR3 has 14 residues. Trimming took 4 bases from V and 4 from J; bases not matched to a gene: 2. Germline V gives CDR1 SGHRS, CDR2 YFSETQ. CDR3 sequence (DNA): TGCGCCAGCAGCACTAGCGGGATGTACAATGAGCAGTTCTTC. It is translated as CASSTSGMYNEQFF.

J is TRBJ2-5 and V is TRBV25-1; a possible D gene is TRBD1 (5 bases). Trimming left V 2 bases short and J 2 bases short, with 15 bases between. The V gene's germline CDR1 is MGHDK and CDR2 SYGVNS. This CDR3 contains 16 residues. The chain's CDR3 is CASSELSDRLQETQYF. The CDR3 DNA follows: TGTGCCAGCAGTGAACTCTCAGACAGACTTCAAGAGACCCAGTACTTC. Full variable domain (missing parts from reference TRBV25-1 and TRBJ2-5): EADIYQTPRYLVIGTGKKITLECSQTMGHDKMYWYQQDPGMELHLIHYSYGVNSTEKGDLSSESTVSRIRTEHFPLTLESARPSHTSQYLCASSELSDRLQETQYFGPGTRLLVL.

Concerning this clone itself: The sample carries other DNA sequences with the same CDR3. The chain joins TRBV28 to TRBJ1-1; D gene ambiguous. The ends were cut back, 3 bases at V and 0 bases at J, with 5 bases in the middle. Germline CDR1 is MDHEN and CDR2 is SYDVKM. The length of the CDR3 is 13 residues. CDR3 loop: CASSFGLNTEAFF. CDR3 bases: TGTGCCAGCAGTTTTGGTCTGAACACTGAAGCTTTCTTT.

This chain uses TRBV27 with TRBJ1-5; D remains ambiguous. The CDR3 is 15 amino acids. The germline V gene has CDR1 MNHEY and CDR2 SMNVEV (reference sequence). V was shortened by 2 bases and J by 2 bases, with 10 bases between the two germline ends. This CDR3 reads CASSLVGSGNQPQHF. Here the CDR3 DNA reads TGTGCCAGCAGTTTAGTGGGGTCGGGCAATCAGCCCCAGCATTTT.